A selection of T cell receptor beta chains follows, all from one sample in a study of identifying expanded T cells in peripheral blood. Libraries were prepared by immunoSEQ multiplex PCR; TCRdb keeps only in-frame clonotypes and omits some of them. The sample has some 77,000 clones; around 89% are singletons. Material: blood. Every receptor here comes from a person between 18 and 70 years old in good health. Each CDR3 is given with its conserved first and last residue. D genes are given only for firm matches. Size is omitted from some rows. Given values are once, few, many or a class for expanded clones.

CASILGQGVSHGYTF TGTGCCAGCATCCTAGGACAGGGCGTTTCCCATGGCTACACCTTC TRBV6-1 few TRBD1 TRBJ1-2
CASSPQPGQGTFRYTF TGTGCCAGCAGTCCGCAGCCGGGACAGGGGACCTTCCGCTACACCTTC TRBV27 . TRBD1 TRBJ1-2
CASSLGYTEAFF TGTGCCAGCAGCTTAGGATACACTGAAGCTTTCTTT TRBV7-2 . . TRBJ1-1
CASSFTSEQFF TGTGCCAGCAGCTTCACTAGTGAGCAGTTCTTC TRBV7-9 . . TRBJ2-1
CASSRGGYTDTQYF TGTGCCAGCAGCCGGGGGGGCTACACAGATACGCAGTATTTT TRBV7-6 . TRBD2 TRBJ2-3
CASSLEHKDRGIYEQYF TGTGCCAGCAGCTTAGAACATAAGGACAGGGGGATATACGAGCAGTACTTC TRBV7-2 once TRBD1 TRBJ2-7
CASSLMVNTEAFF TGTGCCAGCAGCTTGATGGTGAACACTGAAGCTTTCTTT TRBV5-5 . . TRBJ1-1
CASSYSSGKETQYF TGTGCCAGCAGTTACTCGAGTGGAAAAGAGACCCAGTACTTC TRBV6-6 few . TRBJ2-5
CASQGGNSPLHF TGTGCGAGTCAGGGGGGGAATTCACCCCTCCACTTT TRBV18 . TRBD1 TRBJ1-6
CASSYSKYGGEQFF TGTGCCAGCAGTTACTCGAAGTATGGGGGGGAGCAGTTCTTC TRBV6-5 once . TRBJ2-1
CASSPGQTQETQYF TGTGCCAGCAGCCCCGGACAGACTCAAGAGACCCAGTACTTC TRBV7-9 once . TRBJ2-5
CASSLDRGNTEAFF TGTGCCAGCAGCTTAGACCGGGGGAACACTGAAGCTTTCTTT TRBV7-6 . . TRBJ1-1
CASSLEGSATEAFF TGTGCCAGCAGCTTAGAAGGGAGTGCGACTGAAGCTTTCTTT TRBV11-2 once . TRBJ1-1
CASSQTGTESQAFF TGCGCCAGCAGCCAAACCGGGACGGAGTCTCAAGCTTTCTTT TRBV4-3 . . TRBJ1-1
CASSPRGLAGSNTGELFF TGTGCCAGCTCACCACGGGGTTTAGCGGGTTCGAACACCGGGGAGCTGTTTTTT TRBV18 . TRBD2 TRBJ2-2
CASSLGGSNYGYTF TGTGCCAGCAGCTTGGGCGGTTCTAACTATGGCTACACCTTC TRBV5-6 . . TRBJ1-2
CASSSGTGGEKLFF TGTGCCAGCAGTTCCGGAACGGGTGGTGAAAAACTGTTTTTT TRBV27 . . TRBJ1-4
CASSLVRVHYGYTF TGTGCCAGCAGCTTGGTAAGGGTGCACTATGGCTACACCTTC TRBV5-6 . . TRBJ1-2
CAISESGVSYGYTF TGTGCCATCAGTGAGTCTGGGGTAAGCTATGGCTACACCTTC TRBV10-3 once . TRBJ1-2
CATHDSGNTIYF TGTGCCACTCATGACTCCGGAAACACCATATATTTT TRBV15 . . TRBJ1-3
CATSQDRGRGPGEQFF TGTGCCACCAGCCAAGATAGGGGCAGGGGGCCGGGAGAGCAGTTCTTC TRBV15 . TRBD1 TRBJ2-1
CASSLRYRELSEQFF TGCGCCAGCAGCTTGCGTTACAGGGAGTTGAGTGAGCAGTTCTTC TRBV5-1 . . TRBJ2-1
CASSPTGYNEQFF TGTGCCAGCAGTCCCACAGGTTACAATGAGCAGTTCTTC TRBV28 few . TRBJ2-1
CASSPAPGSRTEAFF TGTGCCAGCTCACCCGCGCCCGGGAGTCGCACTGAAGCTTTCTTT TRBV18 . . TRBJ1-1
CASSQDSAVVGSPLHF TGCGCCAGCAGCCAAGATAGCGCCGTAGTTGGTTCACCCCTCCACTTT TRBV4-3 . . TRBJ1-6
CASSQDGDSQETQYF TGCGCCAGCAGCCAAGACGGTGATTCTCAAGAGACCCAGTACTTC TRBV4-3 . . TRBJ2-5
CASSYLGQGAVYEKLFF TGTGCCAGCAGCTACCTTGGCCAGGGGGCCGTATATGAAAAACTGTTTTTT TRBV7-9 . TRBD1 TRBJ1-4
CASSVSPGKGTDTQYF TGTGCCAGCAGTGTCTCACCAGGGAAGGGGACAGATACGCAGTATTTT TRBV6-1 few . TRBJ2-3
CAWRVGGIQETQYF TGTGCCTGGAGGGTCGGGGGGATTCAGGAGACCCAGTACTTC TRBV30 . TRBD2 TRBJ2-5
CASSSSVVGTQYF TGTGCCAGCAGCTCGAGCGTGGTAGGGACCCAGTACTTC TRBV7-6 . . TRBJ2-5
CASSQGPGQGPNEQFF TGCGCCAGCAGTCAAGGTCCGGGACAGGGCCCCAATGAGCAGTTCTTC TRBV23-1 . TRBD1 TRBJ2-1
CASGYSGANVLTF TGTGCCAGTGGGTACTCTGGGGCCAACGTCCTGACTTTC TRBV19 . . TRBJ2-6
CASSEGDQTYEQYF TGTGCCAGCAGCGAGGGGGACCAGACCTACGAGCAGTACTTC TRBV9 . . TRBJ2-7